Shown below are 26 T cell receptor beta chains from a single sample sequenced in a study of T cell changes during pregnancy in multiple sclerosis. Produced via immunoSEQ multiplex PCR; TCRdb's table is partial and in-frame only. The data show roughly 60,000 clones, more than 90% seen once. The sample consisted of peripheral blood, taken in the second trimester of pregnancy. The source is a female donor with multiple sclerosis, enrolled in a pregnancy study.

V gene TRBV11-2 combines with J gene TRBJ2-7; D gene ambiguous. The ends were cut back, 5 bases at V and 5 bases at J, with 10 bases in the middle. This CDR3 contains 12 residues. Germline values: CDR1 SGHAT, CDR2 FQNNGV. The chain's CDR3 is CASSHFRDEQYF. The CDR3 coding sequence is TGTGCCAGCAGCCACTTCCGGGACGAGCAGTACTTC.

This rearrangement joins TRBV9 to TRBJ1-3; D is unclear. V dropped 0 bases and J dropped 3 bases, with 7 bases sitting between them. Germline V gene lookup returns CDR1 SGDLS and CDR2 YYNGEE. There are 14 residues in the CDR3. DNA for the CDR3: TGTGCCAGCAGCGTAGGCGTATTTGGAAACACCATATATTTT. Translation gives CASSVGVFGNTIYF.

The V call is TRBV28, the J call TRBJ2-1, with 7 positions matching TRBD2. The CDR3 has 15 amino acids. V lost 6 bases, J lost 8 bases, and 13 bases stayed unmatched. The germline gives CDR1 MDHEN, CDR2 SYDVKM. The CDR3 is CASSMIAGTEDEQFF. In DNA form, the CDR3 reads TGTGCCAGCAGCATGATAGCGGGTACGGAGGATGAGCAGTTCTTC.

The genes are TRBV9 and TRBJ2-7; 7 bases are a match to TRBD1. Germline V gene lookup returns CDR1 SGDLS and CDR2 YYNGEE. CDR3 length equals 14 residues. V was pared by 4 bases and J by 5 bases, with 9 bases of the junction left unmatched. CDR3 residues: CASSHGQVRDEQYF. CDR3 coding DNA: TGTGCCAGCAGCCACGGACAGGTACGAGACGAGCAGTACTTC.

There are a few counts of this clone. V gene TRBV2 combines with J gene TRBJ1-1; D gene ambiguous. This CDR3 has 13 residues. The germline V gene has CDR1 SNHLY and CDR2 FYNNEI. V was pared by 6 bases and J by 2 bases, with 10 bases between. The CDR3 is CASRSSLNTEAFF. The CDR3 DNA sequence: TGTGCCAGCAGGTCCTCCCTAAACACTGAAGCTTTCTTT.

The gene calls are TRBV27 and TRBJ2-3; a weak D match, TRBD2 (6 bases). From germline, CDR1 is MNHEY and CDR2 SMNVEV (reference sequence). V lost 7 bases and J lost 0, with 11 bases in between. The CDR3 loop spans 14 amino acids. CDR3 nucleotides: TGTGCCAGCAATCGGGGGAGGAGCACAGATACGCAGTATTTT. Its protein product is CASNRGRSTDTQYF.

The chain's CDR3 is CATSRVRGADEQYF. The CDR3 DNA is TGTGCCACCAGCAGAGTCCGGGGGGCGGACGAGCAGTACTTC. V usage is TRBV15 and J usage is TRBJ2-7; D may be TRBD2 (7 bases). The CDR3 runs 14 residues. Looked up from germline, CDR1 is LNHNV and CDR2 is YYDKDF (reference sequence). Trimming removed 1 base at V and 5 bases at J, with 12 bases between. Looking up the rest from reference TRBV15 and TRBJ2-7 gives the full variable domain: DAMVIQNPRYQVTQFGKPVTLSCSQTLNHNVMYWYQQKSSQAPKLLFHYYDKDFNNEADTPDNFQSRRPNTSFCFLDIRSPGLGDTAMYLCATSRVRGADEQYFGPGTRLTVT.

The rearrangement links TRBV7-2 to TRBJ1-2; 9 nucleotides agree with TRBD1. V was pared by 4 bases and J by 5 bases, with 8 bases of the junction left unmatched. This CDR3 has 15 amino acids. CDR1 SGHTA and CDR2 FQGNSA come from the germline V gene. CDR3 loop: CASSSRDRAAYGYTF. The DNA of the CDR3 is TGTGCCAGCAGCTCCCGGGACAGGGCCGCATATGGCTACACCTTC.

The CDR3 loop reads CASSVGTSGYEQYF. The DNA of the CDR3 is TGTGCCAGCAGCGTCGGGACTAGCGGGTACGAGCAGTACTTC. The J gene is TRBJ2-7, the V gene TRBV9; 12 bases line up with TRBD2. Trimming cost V 2 bases and J 4 bases; bases outside gene matches: 1. Germline V lookup: CDR1 SGDLS, CDR2 YYNGEE. The CDR3 totals 14 residues.

The chain is built from TRBV5-1 and TRBJ2-5; perhaps TRBD1 as D (5 bases). CDR1 SGHRS and CDR2 YFSETQ come from the germline V gene. The CDR3 extends over 14 amino acids. The V end was cut by 4 bases, the J end by 5 bases, with 15 bases between. The CDR3 sequence: CASSLEGVGETQYF. CDR3 bases: TGCGCCAGCAGCCTGGAAGGGGTGGGGGAGACCCAGTACTTC. The full variable domain, rest sourced from reference TRBV5-1 and TRBJ2-5, is KAGVTQTPRYLIKTRGQQVTLSCSPISGHRSVSWYQQTPGQGLQFLFEYFSETQRNKGNFPGRFSGRQFSNSRSEMNVSTLELGDSALYLCASSLEGVGETQYFGPGTRLLVL.

A single count supports this clone. The chain links TRBV28 to TRBJ2-5; D unclear. CDR1 is MDHEN, CDR2 SYDVKM, per germline. The ends were cut back, 5 bases at V and 1 base at J, with 2 bases in the middle. This CDR3 has 11 residues. The chain's CDR3 is CASSLQETQYF. CDR3 coding DNA: TGTGCCAGCAGTCTCCAAGAGACCCAGTACTTC.

The V and J genes are TRBV9 and TRBJ2-7; D is possibly TRBD2 (5 bases). Germline V gives CDR1 SGDLS, CDR2 YYNGEE. Trimming took off 3 bases at V and 6 bases at J, with 22 bases between the two ends. This CDR3 region has 16 residues. CDR3 region: CASSERALVGSVEQYF. The CDR3 DNA sequence: TGTGCCAGCAGCGAGAGGGCCCTGGTAGGGTCGGTCGAGCAGTACTTC.

This rearrangement joins TRBV6-5 to TRBJ2-5; 9 nucleotides align to TRBD1. The CDR3 spans 16 residues. Germline loops: CDR1 MNHEY, CDR2 SVGAGI. V lost 2 bases, J lost 2 bases, and 6 bases stayed unmatched. The CDR3 loop reads CASSYRTGVSQETQYF. In DNA, the CDR3 is TGTGCCAGCAGTTACCGGACAGGGGTTTCACAAGAGACCCAGTACTTC.

This clone was seen once. The rearrangement joins TRBV5-4 to TRBJ1-5; D may be TRBD1 (6 bases). V dropped 0 bases and J dropped 4 bases, with 8 bases sitting between them. Germline CDR1 SGHNT, CDR2 YYREEE (reference sequence). This CDR3 contains 14 residues. CDR3 protein: CASSLDRENQPQHF. The CDR3 DNA sequence: TGTGCCAGCAGCTTGGACAGGGAAAATCAGCCCCAGCATTTT. The full variable domain, with the rest looked up from reference TRBV5-4 and TRBJ1-5, is ETGVTQSPTHLIKTRGQQVTLRCSSQSGHNTVSWYQQALGQGPQFIFQYYREEENGRGNFPPRFSGLQFPNYSSELNVNALELDDSALYLCASSLDRENQPQHFGDGTRLSIL.

The rearrangement links TRBV7-9 to TRBJ1-2; tentatively, D is TRBD1 (5 bases). In germline, CDR1 is SEHNR, CDR2 FQNEAQ (reference sequence). This CDR3 is built from 15 residues. Trimming removed 1 base from V and 6 bases from J, with 15 bases in between. The CDR3 protein is CASSLEVGQNDGYTF. CDR3 DNA sequence: TGTGCCAGCAGCTTAGAGGTCGGACAAAATGATGGCTACACCTTC.

The J gene is TRBJ2-1, the V gene TRBV7-2; 7 positions match TRBD1. This CDR3 is built from 15 residues. CDR1 and CDR2 (germline): SGHTA, FQGNSA. J gave up 4 bases and V 1 base, and 4 bases lay outside the gene matches. The chain's CDR3 is CASSLGGGLYNEQFF. The CDR3 coding sequence is TGTGCCAGCAGCTTAGGAGGGGGCCTTTACAATGAGCAGTTCTTC.

The J gene is TRBJ1-2, the V gene TRBV25-1; D perhaps matches TRBD1 (5 bases). The CDR3 is made up of 12 amino acids. V lost 11 bases and J lost 4, with 14 bases in between. Germline V gene sequence: CDR1 MGHDK, CDR2 SYGVNS. The DNA of the CDR3 is TGTGCCCCCCCCGGGGGGGGCTATGGCTACACCTTC. As protein: CAPPGGGYGYTF.

The chain links TRBV5-1 to TRBJ2-7; TRBD1 aligns across 9 bases. CDR3 length equals 15 residues. Germline lookup yields CDR1 SGHRS and CDR2 YFSETQ. V dropped 4 bases and J dropped 7; count of bases not matched to a gene: 12. DNA of the CDR3: TGCGCCAGCAGCATGGGACAGGGAGAACCCCGGGAGCAGTACTTC. This encodes CASSMGQGEPREQYF. Full variable domain (remainder filled in from reference TRBV5-1 and TRBJ2-7): KAGVTQTPRYLIKTRGQQVTLSCSPISGHRSVSWYQQTPGQGLQFLFEYFSETQRNKGNFPGRFSGRQFSNSRSEMNVSTLELGDSALYLCASSMGQGEPREQYFGPGTRLTVT.

The chain recombines TRBV6-6 with TRBJ2-5; no definite D call. Trimming stripped 6 bases from V and 1 base from J, with 12 bases between. The CDR3 runs 14 residues. CDR1 is MNHNY and CDR2 is SVGAGI in the germline V gene (reference sequence). Here the CDR3 DNA reads TGTGCCAGCAGCAAAGCGATCCCCCAAGAGACCCAGTACTTC. Translating it yields CASSKAIPQETQYF.

This chain links TRBV21-1 with TRBJ2-4; the tabulated D call, TRBD2, remains unverified against the DNA. TRBV21-1 is a recognized pseudogene. The CDR3 runs 15 residues. CDR3 DNA: TGTGCCAGCAGCAGGAGTGGACTAGCCAAAAACATTCAGTACTTC. Protein sequence: CASSRSGLAKNIQYF.

For the CDR3, the DNA is TGTGCCAGCAGATACAGGGTGGCTGAAGCTTTCTTT. Its translation: CASRYRVAEAFF. This chain joins TRBV2 and TRBJ1-1; perhaps TRBD1 as D (6 bases). Trimming pared 6 bases from V and 6 bases from J, leaving 11 bases between. The germline V gene has CDR1 SNHLY and CDR2 FYNNEI. This CDR3 spans 12 amino acids.

The chain is built from TRBV5-1 and TRBJ2-7; D is undetermined. Germline V gene data show CDR1 as SGHRS and CDR2 as YFSETQ. V gave up 0 bases and J gave up 7 bases, with 8 bases separating them. This CDR3 spans 12 amino acids. The CDR3: CASSLGPSEQYF. The CDR3 DNA is TGCGCCAGCAGCTTGGGGCCTAGTGAGCAGTACTTC.

V is TRBV4-3 and J is TRBJ1-5; D is perhaps TRBD1 (5 bases). Deletions cut 9 bases from V and 5 bases from J, with 8 bases between. The germline CDR1 and CDR2 sequences are LGHNA and YSLEER. The CDR3 is made up of 11 amino acids. The CDR3 sequence: CARQGDQPQHF. The CDR3 DNA sequence: TGCGCCAGGCAGGGCGATCAGCCCCAGCATTTT.

The chain joins TRBV14 to TRBJ2-1, with TRBD2 identical over 11 bases. The V and J ends lost 3 bases and 4 bases, in that order; junction bases with no gene match: 5. Germline lookup yields CDR1 SGHDN and CDR2 FVKESK. The CDR3 runs to 16 residues. In DNA form, the CDR3 reads TGTGCCAGCAGCCAGCTAGCGGGAGGCCTATACAATGAGCAGTTCTTC. Its protein product is CASSQLAGGLYNEQFF.

This clone was detected only once. The V and J genes are TRBV11-2 and TRBJ2-3, with D possibly being TRBD2 (6 bases). CDR3 length: 14 residues. The V and J ends lost 3 bases and 3 bases respectively, with 10 bases between them. The germline V gene has CDR1 SGHAT and CDR2 FQNNGV. In nucleotides, the CDR3 is TGTGCCAGCAGCTTCGGACTAAGTACAGATACGCAGTATTTT. Translated: CASSFGLSTDTQYF. The whole variable domain, remainder taken from reference TRBV11-2 and TRBJ2-3, is EAGVAQSPRYKIIEKRQSVAFWCNPISGHATLYWYQQILGQGPKLLIQFQNNGVVDDSQLPKDRFSAERLKGVDSTLKIQPAKLEDSAVYLCASSFGLSTDTQYFGPGTRLTVL.

V and J are TRBV5-4 and TRBJ2-5; 8 bases align to TRBD2. Trimming took 3 bases from V and 5 from J; bases not matched to a gene: 15. CDR1 is SGHNT, CDR2 YYREEE, per germline (reference sequence). The CDR3 runs to 17 residues. CDR3 sequence: CASSSGGLAATGETQYF. DNA of the CDR3: TGTGCCAGCAGCTCCGGAGGACTAGCAGCCACGGGGGAGACCCAGTACTTC.